This TCR beta chain was captured by sequencing in a study of T cell responses to AZD1222 COVID-19 vaccine (dated by TCRdb to the early 2020s). Turning to the overall study: Because spike-specific TCR depth and breadth did not differ between the two schedules, AZD1222 recipients who got a second dose at roughly 4 weeks were pooled with those who got a second dose at roughly 12 weeks. TCR sequencing covered 230 or so trial participants: about 210 given two doses of AZD1222 and some 25 given two doses of MenACWY control vaccine. Trial participants were enrolled by age into subgroups of 18-55, 56-69 and 70-plus years, and 148, 28 and 57 TCR-sequenced participants, respectively, were included in these subgroups.

General conclusions and limits of the study: Because no samples from the day 14 peak response were available, repertoires could be characterized only after the peak T cell response. Nearly half of unique spike-specific TCRs reportedly recognized epitopes outside regions mutated in the B.1.351 and B.1.1.7 variants. In the small 56-69-year group, the increase in depth fell short of significance, most likely because of low power. The vaccine-associated CD4 TCRs covered the entire spike protein, and the dominant responses fell in regions 160-218 and 743-854. After two AZD1222 doses, both the breadth and the depth of spike-specific TCRs were significantly higher than at day 0 and than in MenACWY recipients. Only a handful of AZD1222 recipients were SARS-CoV-2 seropositive at baseline, limiting conclusions about previously exposed vaccinees. Participants were mostly white British and included more females than males, and it was suggested by the authors that clonal diversity may have been underestimated.

This clone has only one observation. Its recognized antigen is unknown. One base away there is no much larger clone; base qualities are not given. Per the publication, the time point label means: baseline before first vaccination. Vaccinee samples came from UK trials COV001 and COV002, including a single-blind randomized controlled phase 2/3 trial of AZD1222 (ChAdOx1 nCoV-19) in healthy adults. Trial participant PBMC samples were collected at day 0 and day 28 after the second dose for TCRbeta chain sequencing. The CDR3 regions of human TCRbeta chains were analyzed by immunosequencing. The source study handled its data this way. TCRs in the repertoires were compared against a reference library of SARS-CoV-2-specific TCRs that had been generated with the MIRA antigen-specificity platform. Breadth meant the fraction of unique TCRs that were SARS-CoV-2-associated, whereas depth meant the fraction of total T cells that were SARS-CoV-2-associated. Using the MIRA data, each spike-specific TCR was assigned both to the spike region to which the TCR was reactive and to a CD4 or CD8 class. Log10-transformed breadth and depth values were compared by one-way ANOVA with Sidak's multiple comparisons tests. This is the immuneACCESS table as TCRdb keeps it, with only in-frame sequences that have V and J called. A part of the clones is gone; compared with another copy, unresolved V genes explain less than half, and the rest is unexplained. V and J calls and clone size are copied from that table; D and trimming were computed from the DNA. Recorded for this sample are about 150,000 clones; 80% to 95% of them occurred a single time. Roughly 2.2% of the sample lies in the top ten.

The CDR3 goes from the cysteine to the phenylalanine over 17 residues. The only DNA kept is the CDR3, 51 bases in frame from the first base. The junction carries 14 bases between V and J, which are trimmed by 3 bases and 0 bases respectively. According to the germline V gene, CDR1 reads KGHDR and CDR2 reads SFDVKD. The sequence was obtained from an adult in good health. The source was peripheral blood, collected on day 0 of AZD1222 vaccination. The chain uses TRBV24-1 and TRBJ2-1; the D segment might be TRBD1 or TRBD2, since each matches 5 bases. The CDR3 here reads CATSDPGTASSYNEQFF. The DNA sequence is as follows: TGTGCCACCAGTGATCCCGGGACGGCAAGCTCCTACAATGAGCAGTTCTTC.